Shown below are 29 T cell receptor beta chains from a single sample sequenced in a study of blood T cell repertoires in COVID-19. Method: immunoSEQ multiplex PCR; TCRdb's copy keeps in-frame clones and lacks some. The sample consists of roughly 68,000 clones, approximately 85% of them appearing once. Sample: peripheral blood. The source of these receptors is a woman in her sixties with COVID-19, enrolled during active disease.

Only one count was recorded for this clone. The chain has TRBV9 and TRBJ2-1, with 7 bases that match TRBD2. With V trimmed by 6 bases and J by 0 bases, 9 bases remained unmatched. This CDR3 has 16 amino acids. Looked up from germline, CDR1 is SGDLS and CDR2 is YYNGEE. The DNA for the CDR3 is TGTGCCAGCACCCAGGGAGGGGCAAGCTCCTACAATGAGCAGTTCTTC. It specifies CASTQGGASSYNEQFF.

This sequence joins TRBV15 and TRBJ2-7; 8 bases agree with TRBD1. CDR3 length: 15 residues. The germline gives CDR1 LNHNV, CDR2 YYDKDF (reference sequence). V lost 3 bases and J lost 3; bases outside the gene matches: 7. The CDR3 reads CATSSSIGQGYEQYF. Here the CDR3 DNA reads TGTGCCACCAGCAGCTCTATCGGACAGGGCTACGAGCAGTACTTC.

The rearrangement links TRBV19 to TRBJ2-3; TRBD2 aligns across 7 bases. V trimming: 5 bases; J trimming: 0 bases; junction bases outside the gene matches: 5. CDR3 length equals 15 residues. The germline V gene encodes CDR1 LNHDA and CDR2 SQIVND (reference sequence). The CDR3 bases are TGTGCCAGTAGTCCACTAGCGAGTAGCACAGATACGCAGTATTTT. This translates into CASSPLASSTDTQYF. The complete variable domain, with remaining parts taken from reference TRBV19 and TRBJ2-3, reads DGGITQSPKYLFRKEGQNVTLSCEQNLNHDAMYWYRQDPGQGLRLIYYSQIVNDFQKGDIAEGYSVSREKKESFPLTVTSAQKNPTAFYLCASSPLASSTDTQYFGPGTRLTVL.

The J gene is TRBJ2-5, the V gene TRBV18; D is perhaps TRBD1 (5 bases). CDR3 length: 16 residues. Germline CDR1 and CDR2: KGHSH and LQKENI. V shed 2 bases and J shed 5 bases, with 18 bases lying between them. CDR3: CASSPTGTSPRETQYF. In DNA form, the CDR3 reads TGTGCCAGCTCACCAACAGGCACGAGCCCTCGGGAGACCCAGTACTTC.

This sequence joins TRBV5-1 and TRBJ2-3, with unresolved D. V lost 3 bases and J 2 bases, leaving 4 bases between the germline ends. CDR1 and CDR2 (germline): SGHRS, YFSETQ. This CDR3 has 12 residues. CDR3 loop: CASSYNTDTQYF. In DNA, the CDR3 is TGCGCCAGCAGCTACAACACAGATACGCAGTATTTT.

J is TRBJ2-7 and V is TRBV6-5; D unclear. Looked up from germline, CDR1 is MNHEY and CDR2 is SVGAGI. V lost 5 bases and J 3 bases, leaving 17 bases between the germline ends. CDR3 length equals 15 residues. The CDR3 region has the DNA TGTGCCAGCAGTCCCCGAGGTCCATCGGGCTACGAGCAGTACTTC. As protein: CASSPRGPSGYEQYF.

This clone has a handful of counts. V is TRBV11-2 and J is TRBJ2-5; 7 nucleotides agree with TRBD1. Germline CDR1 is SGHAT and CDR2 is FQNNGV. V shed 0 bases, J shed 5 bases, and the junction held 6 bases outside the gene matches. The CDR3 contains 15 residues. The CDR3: CASSLDATGPETQYF. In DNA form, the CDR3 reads TGTGCCAGCAGCTTAGATGCGACAGGGCCTGAGACCCAGTACTTC. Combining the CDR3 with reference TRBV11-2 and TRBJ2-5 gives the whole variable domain EAGVAQSPRYKIIEKRQSVAFWCNPISGHATLYWYQQILGQGPKLLIQFQNNGVVDDSQLPKDRFSAERLKGVDSTLKIQPAKLEDSAVYLCASSLDATGPETQYFGPGTRLLVL.

The chain's CDR3 is CASSLLSRGAGYTF. The CDR3 region has the DNA TGTGCCAGCAGCTTATTGTCCAGGGGGGCGGGCTACACCTTC. The V and J genes are TRBV7-9 and TRBJ1-2; 7 bases map to TRBD1. Germline lookup yields CDR1 SEHNR and CDR2 FQNEAQ (reference sequence). Germline trimming cut 2 bases from V and 8 bases from J; bases unmatched to any gene: 8. The CDR3 has 14 amino acids.

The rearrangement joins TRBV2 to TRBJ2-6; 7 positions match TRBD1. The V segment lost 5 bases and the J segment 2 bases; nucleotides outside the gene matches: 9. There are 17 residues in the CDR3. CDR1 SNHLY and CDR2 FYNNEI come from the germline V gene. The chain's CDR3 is CASSLETGQTGANVLTF. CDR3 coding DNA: TGTGCCAGCAGTTTAGAGACAGGGCAAACTGGGGCCAACGTCCTGACTTTC.

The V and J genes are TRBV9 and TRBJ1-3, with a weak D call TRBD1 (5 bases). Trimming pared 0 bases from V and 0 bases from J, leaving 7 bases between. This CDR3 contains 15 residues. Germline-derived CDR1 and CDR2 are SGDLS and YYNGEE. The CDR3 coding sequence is TGTGCCAGCAGCGTAGGACAGAGCTCTGGAAACACCATATATTTT. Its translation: CASSVGQSSGNTIYF.

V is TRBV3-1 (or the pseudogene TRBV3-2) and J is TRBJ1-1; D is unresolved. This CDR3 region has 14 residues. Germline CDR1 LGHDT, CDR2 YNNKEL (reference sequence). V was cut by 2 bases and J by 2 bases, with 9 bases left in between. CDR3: CASSQFTVNTEAFF. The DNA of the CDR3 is TGTGCCAGCAGCCAATTCACAGTCAACACTGAAGCTTTCTTT.

Here the CDR3 DNA reads TGTGCCAGCAGTTCAATCTACGAGCAGTACTTC. It codes for CASSSIYEQYF. V usage is TRBV27 and J usage is TRBJ2-7; no definite D call. The germline V gene encodes CDR1 MNHEY and CDR2 SMNVEV (reference sequence). The V end lost 4 bases, the J end lost 3 bases, and 4 bases lay between the germline ends. The CDR3 sequence is 11 residues long.

Written as DNA, the CDR3 is TGTGCCAGCGTCCCGGGACCCCAGGGGTATGGCTACACCTTC. Its translation: CASVPGPQGYGYTF. The chain recombines TRBV7-2 with TRBJ1-2; D is perhaps TRBD1 (6 bases). The V end was cut by 8 bases, the J end by 5 bases, with 18 bases between. This CDR3 has 14 amino acids. Germline V gives CDR1 SGHTA, CDR2 FQGNSA.

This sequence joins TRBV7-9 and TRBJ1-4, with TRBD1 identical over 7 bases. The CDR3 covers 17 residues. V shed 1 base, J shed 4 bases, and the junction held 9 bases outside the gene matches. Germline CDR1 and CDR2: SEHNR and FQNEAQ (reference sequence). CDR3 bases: TGTGCCAGCAGCTTAGTGACAGGGTTCCGGGGTAATGAAAAACTGTTTTTT. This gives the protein CASSLVTGFRGNEKLFF.

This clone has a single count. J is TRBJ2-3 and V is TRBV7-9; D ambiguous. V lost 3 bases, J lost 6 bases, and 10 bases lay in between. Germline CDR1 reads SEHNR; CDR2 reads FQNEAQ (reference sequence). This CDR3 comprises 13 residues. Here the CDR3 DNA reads TGTGCCAGCAGCTTTGGAGCCGGGGATACGCAGTATTTT. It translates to CASSFGAGDTQYF.

DNA of the CDR3: TGCGCCAGCAGCCAACAACTGGGCAATGAAAAACTGTTTTTT. Its translation: CASSQQLGNEKLFF. V gene TRBV4-3 combines with J gene TRBJ1-4, with no clear D. Trimming pared 2 bases from V and 5 bases from J, leaving 9 bases between. The CDR3 runs 14 residues. Germline V gives CDR1 LGHNA, CDR2 YSLEER.

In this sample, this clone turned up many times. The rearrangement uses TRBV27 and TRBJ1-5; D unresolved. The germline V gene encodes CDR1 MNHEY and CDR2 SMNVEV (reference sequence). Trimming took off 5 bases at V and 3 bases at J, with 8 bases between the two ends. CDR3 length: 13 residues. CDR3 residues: CASSPWLNQPQHF. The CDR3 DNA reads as TGTGCCAGCAGTCCCTGGCTCAATCAGCCCCAGCATTTT.

The CDR3 DNA is TGTGCCAGTAGTCCGGCGGGGAGTTACAATGAGCAGTTCTTC. Translation gives CASSPAGSYNEQFF. The V gene is TRBV19, the J gene TRBJ2-1, with D perhaps TRBD2 (6 bases). Germline CDR1 and CDR2: LNHDA and SQIVND (reference sequence). The CDR3 is 14 residues long. The V end was cut by 5 bases, the J end by 4 bases, with 12 bases between.

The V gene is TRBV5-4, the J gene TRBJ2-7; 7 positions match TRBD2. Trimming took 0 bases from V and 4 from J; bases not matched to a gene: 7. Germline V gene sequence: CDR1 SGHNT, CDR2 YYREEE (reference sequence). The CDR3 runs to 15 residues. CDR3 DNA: TGTGCCAGCAGCTTGGGGCTAGCGGAATATTACGAGCAGTACTTC. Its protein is CASSLGLAEYYEQYF.

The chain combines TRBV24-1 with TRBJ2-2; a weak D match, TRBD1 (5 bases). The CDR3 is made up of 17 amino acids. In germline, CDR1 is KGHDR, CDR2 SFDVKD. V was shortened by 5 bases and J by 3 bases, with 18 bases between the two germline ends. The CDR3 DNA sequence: TGTGCCACCAGTGGGGTGACAGACAGTTTCTACACCGGGGAGCTGTTTTTT. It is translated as CATSGVTDSFYTGELFF.

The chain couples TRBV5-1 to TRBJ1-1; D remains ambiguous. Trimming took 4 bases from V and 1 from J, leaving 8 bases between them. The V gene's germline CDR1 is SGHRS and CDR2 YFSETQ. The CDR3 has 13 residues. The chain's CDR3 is CASSPEGNTEAFF. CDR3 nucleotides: TGCGCCAGCAGCCCCGAGGGGAACACTGAAGCTTTCTTT.

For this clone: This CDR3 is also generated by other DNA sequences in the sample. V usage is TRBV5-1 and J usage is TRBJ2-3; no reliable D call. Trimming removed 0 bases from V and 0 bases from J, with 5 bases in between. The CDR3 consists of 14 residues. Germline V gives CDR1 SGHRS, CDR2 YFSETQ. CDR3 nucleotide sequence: TGCGCCAGCAGCTTGGACTCTAGCACAGATACGCAGTATTTT. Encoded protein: CASSLDSSTDTQYF.

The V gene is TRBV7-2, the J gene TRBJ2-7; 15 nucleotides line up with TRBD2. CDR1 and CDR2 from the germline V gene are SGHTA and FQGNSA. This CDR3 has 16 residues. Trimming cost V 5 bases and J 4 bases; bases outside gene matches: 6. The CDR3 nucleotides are TGTGCCAGCAGCCACGGGACTAGCGGGGGGTTTTACGAGCAGTACTTC. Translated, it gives CASSHGTSGGFYEQYF.

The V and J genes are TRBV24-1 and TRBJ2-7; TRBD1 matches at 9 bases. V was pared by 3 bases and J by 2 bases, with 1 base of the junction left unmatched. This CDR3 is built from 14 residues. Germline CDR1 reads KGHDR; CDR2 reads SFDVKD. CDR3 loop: CATSDRTGAYEQYF. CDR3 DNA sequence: TGTGCCACCAGTGATCGGACAGGGGCCTACGAGCAGTACTTC.

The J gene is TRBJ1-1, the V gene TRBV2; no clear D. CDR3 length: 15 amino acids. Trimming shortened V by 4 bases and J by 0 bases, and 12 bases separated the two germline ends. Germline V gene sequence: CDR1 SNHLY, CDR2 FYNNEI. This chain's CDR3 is CASSAEGRMNTEAFF. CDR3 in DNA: TGTGCCAGCAGTGCGGAGGGCCGAATGAACACTGAAGCTTTCTTT.

The CDR3 reads CASQGAMNTEAFF. The DNA for the CDR3 is TGTGCCAGTCAGGGCGCCATGAACACTGAAGCTTTCTTT. This rearrangement joins TRBV27 to TRBJ1-1; tentatively, D is TRBD1 (5 bases). The CDR3 extends over 13 amino acids. Trimming took off 9 bases at V and 0 bases at J, with 11 bases between the two ends. Germline loops: CDR1 MNHEY, CDR2 SMNVEV (reference sequence).

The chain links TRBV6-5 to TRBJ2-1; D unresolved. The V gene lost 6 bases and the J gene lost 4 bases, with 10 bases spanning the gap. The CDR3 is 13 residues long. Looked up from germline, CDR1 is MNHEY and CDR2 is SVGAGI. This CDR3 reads CASSSLEYNEQFF. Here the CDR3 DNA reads TGTGCCAGCAGCTCCCTCGAGTACAATGAGCAGTTCTTC.

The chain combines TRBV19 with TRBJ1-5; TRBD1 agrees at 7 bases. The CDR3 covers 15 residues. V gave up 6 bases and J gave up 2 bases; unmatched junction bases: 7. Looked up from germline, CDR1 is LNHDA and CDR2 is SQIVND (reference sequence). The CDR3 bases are TGTGCCAGTAGAACAGGGGCATATCGCAATCAGCCCCAGCATTTT. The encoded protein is CASRTGAYRNQPQHF.

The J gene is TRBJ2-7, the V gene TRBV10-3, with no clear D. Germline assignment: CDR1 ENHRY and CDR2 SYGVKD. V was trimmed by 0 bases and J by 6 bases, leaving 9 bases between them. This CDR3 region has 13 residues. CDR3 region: CAISESSPSEQYF. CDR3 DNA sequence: TGTGCCATCAGTGAGTCGAGCCCCTCCGAGCAGTACTTC.